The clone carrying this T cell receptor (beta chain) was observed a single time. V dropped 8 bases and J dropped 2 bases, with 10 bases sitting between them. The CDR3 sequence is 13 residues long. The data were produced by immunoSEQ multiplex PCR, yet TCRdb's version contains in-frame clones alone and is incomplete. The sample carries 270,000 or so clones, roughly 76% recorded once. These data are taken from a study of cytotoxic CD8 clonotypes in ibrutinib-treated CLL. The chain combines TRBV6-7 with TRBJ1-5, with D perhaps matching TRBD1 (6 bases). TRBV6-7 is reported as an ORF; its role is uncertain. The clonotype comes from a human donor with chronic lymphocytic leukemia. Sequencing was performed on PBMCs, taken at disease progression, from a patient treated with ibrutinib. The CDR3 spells CASRGGGNQPQHF. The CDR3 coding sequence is TGTGCCAGCCGTGGGGGCGGCAATCAGCCCCAGCATTTT.